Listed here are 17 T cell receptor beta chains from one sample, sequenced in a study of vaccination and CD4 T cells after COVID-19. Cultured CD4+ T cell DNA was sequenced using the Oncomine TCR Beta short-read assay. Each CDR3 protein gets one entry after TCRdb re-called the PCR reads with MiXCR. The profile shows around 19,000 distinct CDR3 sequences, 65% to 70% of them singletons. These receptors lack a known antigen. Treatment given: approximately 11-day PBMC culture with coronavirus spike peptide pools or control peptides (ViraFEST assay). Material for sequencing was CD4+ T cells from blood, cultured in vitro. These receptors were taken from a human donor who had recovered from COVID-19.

The CDR3 region is CASSVGAGVNTEAFF. The CDR3 DNA sequence: TGTGCCAGCAGTGTGGGAGCGGGCGTGAACACTGAAGCTTTCTTT. The chain links TRBV2 to TRBJ1-1; D uncertain. Germline CDR1 reads SNHLY; CDR2 reads FYNNEI. CDR3 length: 15 amino acids. Trimming left V 4 bases short and J 0 bases short, with 12 bases between. The whole variable domain, filled in from reference TRBV2 and TRBJ1-1, reads EPEVTQTPSHQVTQMGQEVILRCVPISNHLYFYWYRQILGQKVEFLVSFYNNEISEKSEIFDDQFSVERPDGSNFTLKIRSTKLEDSAMYFCASSVGAGVNTEAFFGQGTRLTVV.

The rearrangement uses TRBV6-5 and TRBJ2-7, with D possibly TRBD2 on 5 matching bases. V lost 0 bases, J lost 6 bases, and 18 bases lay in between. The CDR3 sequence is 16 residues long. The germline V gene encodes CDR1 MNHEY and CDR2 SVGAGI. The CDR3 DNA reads TGTGCCAGCAGTTACTCGACTTCCAGGATTGCGGGCGAGCAGTACTTC. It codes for CASSYSTSRIAGEQYF.

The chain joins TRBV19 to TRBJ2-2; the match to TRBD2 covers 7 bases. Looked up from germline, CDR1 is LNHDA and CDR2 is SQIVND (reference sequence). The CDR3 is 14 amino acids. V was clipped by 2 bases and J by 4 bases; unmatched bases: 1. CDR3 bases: TGTGCCAGTAGTATATCGGGGGGCACCGGGGAGCTGTTTTTT. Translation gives CASSISGGTGELFF.

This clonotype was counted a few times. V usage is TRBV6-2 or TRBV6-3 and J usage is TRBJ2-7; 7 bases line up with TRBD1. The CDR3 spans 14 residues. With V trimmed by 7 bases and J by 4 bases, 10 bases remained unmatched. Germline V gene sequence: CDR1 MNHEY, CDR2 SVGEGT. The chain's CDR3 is CASTETGIMYEQYF. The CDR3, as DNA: TGTGCCAGCACCGAGACAGGGATTATGTACGAGCAGTACTTC.

CDR3 loop: CASRETALTNEKLFF. CDR3 nucleotides: TGTGCCAGCAGAGAAACAGCACTTACTAATGAAAAACTGTTTTTT. The rearrangement uses TRBV25-1 and TRBJ1-4; D gene uncertain. The CDR3 totals 15 residues. Trimming stripped 6 bases from V and 2 bases from J, with 13 bases between. Looked up from germline, CDR1 is MGHDK and CDR2 is SYGVNS.

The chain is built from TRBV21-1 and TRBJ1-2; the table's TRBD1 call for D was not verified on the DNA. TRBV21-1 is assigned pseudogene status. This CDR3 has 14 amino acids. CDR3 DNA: TGTGCCAGCAGGAGGCCAGGGTTCAGCTATGGCTACACCTTC. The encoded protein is CASRRPGFSYGYTF.

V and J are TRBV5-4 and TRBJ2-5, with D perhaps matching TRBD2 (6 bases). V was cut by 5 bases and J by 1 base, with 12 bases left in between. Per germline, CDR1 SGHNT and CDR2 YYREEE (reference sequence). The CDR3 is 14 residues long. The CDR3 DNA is TGTGCCAGCAGTACGCGGAGGGCCCAAGAGACCCAGTACTTC. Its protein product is CASSTRRAQETQYF.

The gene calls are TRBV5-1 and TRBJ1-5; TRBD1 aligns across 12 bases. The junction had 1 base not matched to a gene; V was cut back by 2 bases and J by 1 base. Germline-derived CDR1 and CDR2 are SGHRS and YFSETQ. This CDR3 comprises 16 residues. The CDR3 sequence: CASSLGTGGSNQPQHF. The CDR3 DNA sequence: TGCGCCAGCAGCTTAGGGACAGGGGGCAGCAATCAGCCCCAGCATTTT.

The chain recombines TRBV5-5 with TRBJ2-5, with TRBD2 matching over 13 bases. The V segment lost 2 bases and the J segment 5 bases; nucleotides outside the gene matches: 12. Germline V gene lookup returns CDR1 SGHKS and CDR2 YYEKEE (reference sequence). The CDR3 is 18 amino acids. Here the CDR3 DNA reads TGTGCCAGCAGCTTTACTAGCGGGGGGGCGCGTTTAGGGGAGACCCAGTACTTC. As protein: CASSFTSGGARLGETQYF.

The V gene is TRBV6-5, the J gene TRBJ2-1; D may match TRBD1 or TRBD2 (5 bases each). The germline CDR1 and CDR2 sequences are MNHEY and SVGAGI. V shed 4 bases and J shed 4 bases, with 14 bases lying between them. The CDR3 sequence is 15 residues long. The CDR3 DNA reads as TGTGCCAGCAGTTTACGGGACCAGGTATACAATGAGCAGTTCTTC. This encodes CASSLRDQVYNEQFF.

CDR3 residues: CASSRTGLDGYTF. The CDR3 DNA reads TGTGCCAGCAGCCGGACAGGGTTAGATGGCTACACCTTC. The V call is TRBV7-3, the J call TRBJ1-2, with 8 bases lining up with TRBD1. V lost 5 bases and J lost 6; bases outside the gene matches: 5. Germline CDR1 reads SGHTA; CDR2 reads FQGTGA. CDR3 size: 13 residues.

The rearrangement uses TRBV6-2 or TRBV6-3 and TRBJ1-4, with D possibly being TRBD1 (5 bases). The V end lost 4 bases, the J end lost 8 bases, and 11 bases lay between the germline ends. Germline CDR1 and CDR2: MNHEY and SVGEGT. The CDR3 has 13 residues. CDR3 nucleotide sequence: TGTGCCAGCAGTTTAGGACACCGGGAAAAACTGTTTTTT. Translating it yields CASSLGHREKLFF.

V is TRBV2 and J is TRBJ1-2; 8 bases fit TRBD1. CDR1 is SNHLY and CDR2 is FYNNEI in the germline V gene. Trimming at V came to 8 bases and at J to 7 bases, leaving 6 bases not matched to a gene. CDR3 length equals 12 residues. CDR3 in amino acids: CASVQGASGYTF. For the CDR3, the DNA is TGTGCCAGCGTCCAGGGGGCAAGTGGCTACACCTTC.

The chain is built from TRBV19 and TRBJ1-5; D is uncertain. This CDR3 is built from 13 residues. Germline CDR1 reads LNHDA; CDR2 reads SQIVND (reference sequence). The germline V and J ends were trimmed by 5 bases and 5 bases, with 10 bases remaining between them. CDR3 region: CASSQNGDQPQHF. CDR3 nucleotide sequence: TGTGCCAGTAGTCAAAACGGGGATCAGCCCCAGCATTTT. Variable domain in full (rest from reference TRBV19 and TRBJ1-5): DGGITQSPKYLFRKEGQNVTLSCEQNLNHDAMYWYRQDPGQGLRLIYYSQIVNDFQKGDIAEGYSVSREKKESFPLTVTSAQKNPTAFYLCASSQNGDQPQHFGDGTRLSIL.

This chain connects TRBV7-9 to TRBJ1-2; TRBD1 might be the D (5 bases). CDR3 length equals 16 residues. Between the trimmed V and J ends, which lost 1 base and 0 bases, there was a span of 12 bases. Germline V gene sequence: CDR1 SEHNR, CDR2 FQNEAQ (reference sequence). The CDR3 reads CASSLVSGPTNYGYTF. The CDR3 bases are TGTGCCAGCAGCTTAGTCTCGGGACCTACTAACTATGGCTACACCTTC.

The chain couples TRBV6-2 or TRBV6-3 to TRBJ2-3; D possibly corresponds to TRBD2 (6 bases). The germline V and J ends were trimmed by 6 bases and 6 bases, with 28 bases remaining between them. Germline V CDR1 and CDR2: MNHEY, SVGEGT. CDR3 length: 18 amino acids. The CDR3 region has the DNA TGTGCCAGCAGCCGACGCCCCCCGGGAGCGCCACGATTGGATACGCAGTATTTT. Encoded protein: CASSRRPPGAPRLDTQYF.

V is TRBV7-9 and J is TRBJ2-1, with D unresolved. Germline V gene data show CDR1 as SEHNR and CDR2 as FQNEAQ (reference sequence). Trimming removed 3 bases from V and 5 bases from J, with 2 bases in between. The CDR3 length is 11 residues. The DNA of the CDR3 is TGTGCCAGCAGCTTGGACAATGAGCAGTTCTTC. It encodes CASSLDNEQFF.